This T cell receptor beta chain originates from a study of PD-L1 blockade in urothelial cancer. About the research overall: About 85% of the roughly 29 patients comprised males who had bladder-origin urothelial cancer. Previous chemotherapy exposure amounted to 0 to 3 regimens for patients. Blood was subjected to analysis at 3 weeks (second dose) and 6 weeks following treatment start.

CDR3 length: 13 amino acids. The V end was cut by 3 bases, the J end by 4 bases, with 9 bases between. Germline loops: CDR1 LNHDA, CDR2 SQIVND (reference sequence). Clones were sequenced by immunoSEQ multiplex PCR, and TCRdb holds only the in-frame ones, with some missing. The sample yields roughly 100,000 clones, 83% seen once. The sample's time point: peripheral blood 6 weeks after treatment start. All patients handed over anywhere from 1 to 8 samples, pretreatment and on-treatment. The input for sequencing was PBMCs, taken around atezolizumab (anti-PD-L1) treatment. The chain has TRBV19 and TRBJ2-5, with D perhaps TRBD2 (6 bases). The TCR originated in a man in his 70s with urothelial cancer. CDR3 region: CASSMVGGETQYF. As DNA, the CDR3 is TGTGCCAGTAGTATGGTGGGGGGAGAGACCCAGTACTTC.